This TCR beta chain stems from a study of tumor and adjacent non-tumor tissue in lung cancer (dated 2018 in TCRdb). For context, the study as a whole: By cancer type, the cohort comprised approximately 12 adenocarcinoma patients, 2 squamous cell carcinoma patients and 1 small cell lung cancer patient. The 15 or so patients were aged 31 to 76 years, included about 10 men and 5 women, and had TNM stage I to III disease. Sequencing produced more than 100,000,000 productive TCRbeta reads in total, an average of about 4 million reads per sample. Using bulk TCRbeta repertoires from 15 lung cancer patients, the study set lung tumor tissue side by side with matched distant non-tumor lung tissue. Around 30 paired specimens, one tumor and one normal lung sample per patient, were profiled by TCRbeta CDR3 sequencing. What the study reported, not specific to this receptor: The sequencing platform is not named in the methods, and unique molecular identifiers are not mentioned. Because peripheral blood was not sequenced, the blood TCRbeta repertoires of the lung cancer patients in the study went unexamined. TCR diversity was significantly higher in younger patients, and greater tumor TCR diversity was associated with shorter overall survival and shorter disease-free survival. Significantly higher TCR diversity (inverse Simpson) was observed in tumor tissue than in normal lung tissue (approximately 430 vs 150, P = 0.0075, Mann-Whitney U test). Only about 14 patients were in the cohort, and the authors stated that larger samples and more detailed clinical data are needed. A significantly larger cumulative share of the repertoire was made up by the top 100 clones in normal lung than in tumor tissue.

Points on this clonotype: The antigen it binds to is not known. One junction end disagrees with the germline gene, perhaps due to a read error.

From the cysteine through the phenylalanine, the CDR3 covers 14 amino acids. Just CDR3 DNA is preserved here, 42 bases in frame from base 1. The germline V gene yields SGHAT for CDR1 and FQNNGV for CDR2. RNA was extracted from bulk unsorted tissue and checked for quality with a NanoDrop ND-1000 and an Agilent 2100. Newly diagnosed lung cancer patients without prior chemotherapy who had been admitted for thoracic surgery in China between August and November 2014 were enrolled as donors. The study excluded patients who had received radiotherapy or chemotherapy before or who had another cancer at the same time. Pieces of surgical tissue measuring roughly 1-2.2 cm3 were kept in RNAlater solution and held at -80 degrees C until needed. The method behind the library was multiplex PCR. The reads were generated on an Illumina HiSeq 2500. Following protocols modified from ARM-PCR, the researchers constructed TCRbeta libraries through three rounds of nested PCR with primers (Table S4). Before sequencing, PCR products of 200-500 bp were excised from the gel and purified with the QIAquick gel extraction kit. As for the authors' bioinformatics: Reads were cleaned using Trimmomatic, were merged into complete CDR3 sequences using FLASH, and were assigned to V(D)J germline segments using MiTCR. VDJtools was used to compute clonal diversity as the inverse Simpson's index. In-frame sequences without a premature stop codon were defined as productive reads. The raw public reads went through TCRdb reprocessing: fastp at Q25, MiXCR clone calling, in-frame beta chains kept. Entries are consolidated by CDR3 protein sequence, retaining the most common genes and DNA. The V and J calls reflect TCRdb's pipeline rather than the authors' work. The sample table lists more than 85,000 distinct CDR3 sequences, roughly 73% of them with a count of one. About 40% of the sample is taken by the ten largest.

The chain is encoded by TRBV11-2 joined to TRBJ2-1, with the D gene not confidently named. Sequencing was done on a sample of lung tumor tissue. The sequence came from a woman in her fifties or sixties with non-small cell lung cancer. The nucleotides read TGTGCCAGCAGCTTTAGCAGTTCCTACAATGAGAAGTTCTTC. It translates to CASSFSSSYNEKFF.